A single sample gave rise to the 20 T cell receptor beta chains below, sequenced in a study of blood T cell repertoires in COVID-19. This table comes from immunoSEQ multiplex PCR, and its TCRdb copy is limited to in-frame clones, with some not included. The sample includes hundreds of thousands of clones, 88% seen only once; the top ten take around 1.4%. The sequencing input was peripheral blood. All receptors come from an elderly man with acute or convalescent COVID-19.

This clone occurred a few times. The chain uses TRBV3-1 (or the pseudogene TRBV3-2) and TRBJ2-5, with TRBD2 as a possible D gene (6 bases). Germline assignment: CDR1 LGHDT and CDR2 YNNKEL (reference sequence). This CDR3 has 15 amino acids. With 1 base removed from V and 5 bases from J, the gap between germline ends came to 14 bases. CDR3 protein: CASSQGIQGGETQYF. The DNA of the CDR3 is TGTGCCAGCAGCCAAGGAATCCAGGGAGGCGAGACCCAGTACTTC.

This clone appeared a single time. V gene TRBV10-3 combines with J gene TRBJ2-1; TRBD1 aligns across 10 bases. CDR3 length equals 15 residues. V lost 3 bases to trimming and J lost 4 bases; unmatched junction nucleotides: 3. Germline assignment: CDR1 ENHRY and CDR2 SYGVKD. Here the CDR3 reads CAISEGQGGYNEQFF. CDR3 in DNA: TGTGCCATCAGTGAAGGACAGGGGGGGTACAATGAGCAGTTCTTC.

The V and J genes are TRBV25-1 and TRBJ2-7, with TRBD1 as a possible D gene (6 bases). Trimming removed 0 bases from V and 1 base from J, with 13 bases in between. From germline, CDR1 is MGHDK and CDR2 SYGVNS. The CDR3 extends over 16 amino acids. The CDR3 DNA is TGTGCCAGCAGTGAATACGGCGGCAGGGGATCCTACGAGCAGTACTTC. Protein: CASSEYGGRGSYEQYF.

V usage is TRBV5-5 and J usage is TRBJ2-4; TRBD1 is a possible D gene (6 bases). Germline CDR1 is SGHKS and CDR2 is YYEKEE (reference sequence). Trimming shortened V by 6 bases and J by 9 bases, and 16 bases separated the two germline ends. The CDR3 is made up of 13 amino acids. In nucleotides, the CDR3 is TGTGCCAGCACCGATGACAGGCCCGGCATTCAGTACTTC. Translation gives CASTDDRPGIQYF. The full variable domain, with the rest looked up from reference TRBV5-5 and TRBJ2-4, is DAGVTQSPTHLIKTRGQQVTLRCSPISGHKSVSWYQQVLGQGPQFIFQYYEKEERGRGNFPDRFSARQFPNYSSELNVNALLLGDSALYLCASTDDRPGIQYFGAGTRLSVL.

This chain connects TRBV19 to TRBJ2-1; TRBD2 matches 9 bases. With V trimmed by 1 base and J by 9 bases, 7 bases remained unmatched. There are 15 residues in the CDR3. Germline CDR1 is LNHDA and CDR2 is SQIVND (reference sequence). This CDR3 reads CASSIVASGMSEQFF. For the CDR3, the DNA is TGTGCCAGTAGTATAGTTGCTAGCGGGATGTCTGAGCAGTTCTTC.

The chain recombines TRBV7-6 with TRBJ1-1; D is perhaps TRBD1 (6 bases). CDR3 length equals 13 residues. The V and J ends lost 4 bases and 4 bases respectively, with 10 bases between them. From germline, CDR1 is SGHVS and CDR2 FNYEAQ. Here the CDR3 DNA reads TGTGCCAGCAGCTCCACAGGGATCACTGAAGCTTTCTTT. Amino acids: CASSSTGITEAFF.

The chain recombines TRBV18 with TRBJ2-1, with D maybe TRBD2 (5 bases). Trimming shortened V by 3 bases and J by 15 bases, and 15 bases separated the two germline ends. The CDR3 covers 12 residues. Germline values: CDR1 KGHSH, CDR2 LQKENI. The CDR3 nucleotides are TGTGCCAGCTCACCCAGGACGGACTGGCCGTTCTTC. Translating gives CASSPRTDWPFF.

The chain has TRBV3-1 (or the pseudogene TRBV3-2) and TRBJ2-5; TRBD2 matches at 11 bases. There are 14 residues in the CDR3. The V gene's germline CDR1 is LGHDT and CDR2 YNNKEL (reference sequence). The junction had 7 bases not matched to a gene; V was cut back by 0 bases and J by 13 bases. Here the CDR3 reads CASSQDHSGRAGYF. CDR3 nucleotide sequence: TGTGCCAGCAGCCAAGATCATAGCGGGAGGGCCGGGTACTTC.

Only one count was recorded for this clone. The V call is TRBV18, the J call TRBJ2-7; 12 bases fit TRBD1. Trimming took 4 bases from V and 6 from J; bases not matched to a gene: 7. CDR3 length equals 15 residues. Germline CDR1 is KGHSH and CDR2 is LQKENI. The CDR3, as DNA: TGTGCCAGCTCACTGAACGGGGACAGGGGGCGCGAGCAGTACTTC. This sequence encodes CASSLNGDRGREQYF.

The chain joins TRBV28 to TRBJ2-5, with D hard to call. The V end was cut by 6 bases, the J end by 4 bases, with 9 bases between. This CDR3 has 12 amino acids. Germline V gene sequence: CDR1 MDHEN, CDR2 SYDVKM. The CDR3 DNA sequence: TGTGCCAGCAGCCCTCTAGGAGAGACCCAGTACTTC. Its translation: CASSPLGETQYF.

This clone has just a few counts. The chain links TRBV6-6 to TRBJ1-6; 9 nucleotides align to TRBD1. Unmatched junction bases numbered 3, after V lost 2 bases and J lost 7 bases. Germline CDR1 reads MNHNY; CDR2 reads SVGAGI (reference sequence). This CDR3 has 15 residues. The CDR3 protein is CASSYEQGANSPLHF. CDR3 sequence (DNA): TGTGCCAGCAGTTACGAACAGGGGGCCAATTCACCCCTCCACTTT.

This chain's CDR3 is CARQDIMGLAGSYEQYF. The CDR3 nucleotides are TGTGCCAGACAAGATATTATGGGACTAGCGGGATCCTACGAGCAGTACTTC. The J gene is TRBJ2-7, the V gene TRBV27; 13 nucleotides line up with TRBD2. Trimming at V came to 9 bases and at J to 1 base, leaving 12 bases not matched to a gene. The CDR3 has 17 residues. The germline gives CDR1 MNHEY, CDR2 SMNVEV (reference sequence).

The sample holds a few counts of this clone. The chain uses TRBV21-1 and TRBJ2-2; TRBD1, the D gene given by the table, was not confirmed from the DNA. TRBV21-1 has pseudogene status. This CDR3 is 18 amino acids long. The CDR3 coding sequence is TGTGCCAGCAGCACCCTTCTGGGGCCATACTTTCTCACCGGGGAGCTGTTTTTT. Protein product: CASSTLLGPYFLTGELFF.

As to this clone: This same CDR3 is encoded by further DNA sequences in the sample. The rearrangement links TRBV7-2 to TRBJ2-2; the match to TRBD2 covers 9 bases. Germline V gene data show CDR1 as SGHTA and CDR2 as FQGNSA. The J segment lost 1 base and the V segment lost 5 bases, leaving 5 bases of the junction unmatched. The CDR3 length is 16 residues. In nucleotides, the CDR3 is TGTGCCAGCAGCCCGGGACTAGCAGTGAACACCGGGGAGCTGTTTTTT. Amino acid sequence: CASSPGLAVNTGELFF.

The chain employs TRBV13 and TRBJ1-4; 7 nucleotides match TRBD1. The V gene's germline CDR1 is PRHDT and CDR2 FYEKMQ (reference sequence). With V trimmed by 0 bases and J by 11 bases, 12 bases remained unmatched. The CDR3 has 16 amino acids. CDR3 loop: CASSLGQGSRTEKLFF. CDR3 DNA sequence: TGTGCCAGCAGCTTAGGACAGGGGAGTCGGACTGAGAAACTGTTTTTT.

The rearrangement joins TRBV5-4 to TRBJ1-6, with D tentatively TRBD1 (6 bases). Germline V gives CDR1 SGHNT, CDR2 YYREEE (reference sequence). This CDR3 contains 14 residues. Between the trimmed V and J ends, which lost 0 bases and 7 bases, there was a span of 8 bases. The CDR3 sequence: CASSLDDRNSPLHF. CDR3 nucleotide sequence: TGTGCCAGCAGCTTGGACGACAGGAATTCACCCCTCCACTTT.

The chain is built from TRBV5-1 and TRBJ1-5; no clear D. V lost 7 bases, J lost 0 bases, and 14 bases lay in between. The CDR3 has 15 amino acids. Per germline, CDR1 SGHRS and CDR2 YFSETQ. The CDR3 DNA reads as TGCGCCAGCTCGCTCAACGGGGATAGCAATCAGCCCCAGCATTTT. Its protein product is CASSLNGDSNQPQHF.

The genes are TRBV18 and TRBJ1-1, with TRBD1 identical over 8 bases. This CDR3 comprises 16 residues. V dropped 6 bases and J dropped 5; count of bases not matched to a gene: 14. The germline V gene has CDR1 KGHSH and CDR2 LQKENI. The CDR3: CASSPWPTGEGTEAFF. The CDR3 DNA follows: TGTGCCAGCTCCCCGTGGCCGACAGGGGAGGGGACTGAAGCTTTCTTT. Complete variable domain (other parts from reference TRBV18 and TRBJ1-1): NAGVMQNPRHLVRRRGQEARLRCSPMKGHSHVYWYRQLPEEGLKFMVYLQKENIIDESGMPKERFSAEFPKEGPSILRIQQVVRGDSAAYFCASSPWPTGEGTEAFFGQGTRLTVV.

The chain uses TRBV4-2 and TRBJ1-2; TRBD1 agrees at 8 bases. In germline, CDR1 is LGHNA, CDR2 YNFKEQ. Losses at the gene ends were 4 bases for V and 4 bases for J; bases not matched to a gene: 8. This CDR3 has 15 amino acids. In nucleotides, the CDR3 is TGTGCCAGCAGCCGCGGACAGGGCCCTGTCTATGGCTACACCTTC. As protein: CASSRGQGPVYGYTF.

This chain links TRBV6-5 with TRBJ2-3; 9 bases agree with TRBD1. J gave up 2 bases and V 10 bases, and 10 bases lay outside the gene matches. CDR1 is MNHEY and CDR2 is SVGAGI in the germline V gene. CDR3 length: 15 residues. This CDR3 reads CATRLDRGTTDTQYF. The DNA for the CDR3 is TGTGCCACCCGTTTGGACAGGGGTACCACAGATACGCAGTATTTT.